The present TCR beta chain was sequenced within a study of T cell responses to AZD1222 COVID-19 vaccine. The CDR3 has 16 amino acids. The V end lost 2 bases, the J end lost 0 bases, and 13 bases lay between the germline ends. The germline CDR1 and CDR2 sequences are SEHNR and FQNEAQ (reference sequence). Libraries were prepared by immunoSEQ multiplex PCR; TCRdb keeps only in-frame clonotypes and omits some of them. In the table there are roughly 35,000 clones, 80% to 90% of which are singletons. The source is an adult who received the AZD1222 COVID-19 vaccine. The chain recombines TRBV7-9 with TRBJ1-1; D uncertain. This sample comprised peripheral blood, obtained 28 days after the second AZD1222 dose. CDR3 protein: CASSLWEGSVNTEAFF. DNA for the CDR3: TGTGCCAGCAGCTTATGGGAGGGTAGCGTGAACACTGAAGCTTTCTTT.